Listed below are T cell receptor beta chains from one sample, sequenced in a study of PD-L1 blockade in urothelial cancer. Data came from immunoSEQ multiplex PCR; TCRdb stores just in-frame clones and leaves some out. The sample shows tens of thousands of clones, 75% to 90% of them seen only once. The specimen comprised PBMCs, sampled around atezolizumab (anti-PD-L1) treatment. The origin of the receptors is a man aged 45-60 years with urothelial cancer. Both conserved end residues are part of each CDR3. A D gene is named only where the DNA matches it firmly. Size values are once, few and many counts, or a class for expanded clones, and some rows have none.

>.|TRBV28|.|TRBJ1-2|12
CASSPGPGGYTF
TGTGCCAGCAGTCCTGGACCGGGAGGCTACACCTTC
>.|TRBV2|few|TRBJ1-1|13
CASSESRQAEAFF
TGTGCCAGCAGTGAAAGTAGGCAGGCTGAAGCTTTCTTT
>TRBD2|TRBV13|.|TRBJ2-3|18
CASSSSSGVGRGTDTQYF
TGTGCCAGCAGCTCGTCTAGCGGGGTTGGCAGAGGCACAGATACGCAGTATTTT
>TRBD1|TRBV7-3|.|TRBJ1-1|14
CASSLGTGVTEAFF
TGTGCCAGCAGCTTGGGGACAGGGGTCACTGAAGCTTTCTTT
>TRBD2|TRBV6-1|.|TRBJ2-7|14
CASSSLAGVEEQYF
TGTGCCAGCAGTTCCCTAGCGGGAGTGGAAGAGCAGTACTTC
>.|TRBV30|.|TRBJ2-7|10
CAWGGSEQYF
TGTGCCTGGGGGGGGTCCGAGCAGTACTTC
>.|TRBV14|.|TRBJ2-5|12
CASSQGVETQYF
TGTGCCAGCAGCCAAGGAGTTGAGACCCAGTACTTC
>.|TRBV11-2|.|TRBJ2-3|17
CASSRVTRQLSTDTQYF
TGTGCCAGCAGCCGCGTAACCAGACAGTTAAGCACAGATACGCAGTATTTT
>.|TRBV5-1|few|TRBJ2-1|12
CASSLVRDEQFF
TGCGCCAGCAGCTTGGTTCGCGATGAGCAGTTCTTC
>TRBD1|TRBV5-4|.|TRBJ2-7|14
CATSRTGANDEQYF
TGTGCCACCTCGCGGACAGGTGCTAACGACGAGCAGTACTTC
>TRBD2|TRBV27|.|TRBJ2-1|14
CASSSGGPYNEQFF
TGTGCCTCCAGCTCGGGAGGGCCGTACAATGAGCAGTTCTTC
>TRBD1|TRBV19|once|TRBJ2-7|15
CASSRGQIGSYEQYF
TGTGCCAGTAGTCGGGGACAGATAGGCTCCTACGAGCAGTACTTC
>TRBD2|TRBV28|.|TRBJ2-7|18
CASSNTGTSGRRPYEQYF
TGTGCCAGCAGTAATACCGGGACTAGCGGGAGGAGACCCTACGAGCAGTACTTC
>.|TRBV5-5|.|TRBJ2-5|14
CASSLPQVQETQYF
TGTGCCAGCAGCCTACCTCAGGTTCAAGAGACCCAGTACTTC
>.|TRBV2|.|TRBJ2-7|14
CASSELGGYYEQYF
TGTGCCAGCAGTGAGTTAGGAGGATACTACGAGCAGTACTTC
>.|TRBV18|.|TRBJ1-4|12
CASSPSGEKLFF
TGTGCCAGCTCACCGAGCGGGGAAAAACTGTTTTTT